Described below is a single T cell receptor beta chain sequence and its context. Its target is not known. This record belongs to a study of cytomegalovirus exposure and HLA in healthy donors. As for the study in general: Early on, a data release was issued that held about 85 million unique TCRs from HLA-typed donors.

The primer mix had 60 Vbeta and 13 Jbeta primers. Produced via immunoSEQ multiplex PCR; TCRdb's table is partial and in-frame only. With 120,000 to 150,000 clones in the sample, the ten largest clones hold under 2%. Study-wide findings and caveats: Reportedly, a later analysis found an Asian-associated ancestry cluster had fewer N-insertions than the approximately 600-donor mean.

The sequence was collected from a woman in her forties or fifties in good health and CMV-seronegative. Sequences were obtained from PBMCs.

The CDR3 loop reads CASSSRSGAGNTIYF. For the CDR3, the DNA is TGTGCCAGCAGCTCACGATCAGGGGCAGGAAACACCATATATTTT. This chain links TRBV5-4 with TRBJ1-3; possibly TRBD1 for D (6 bases). CDR3 size: 15 residues. Trimming removed 3 bases from V and 4 bases from J, with 14 bases in between. The germline V gene has CDR1 SGHNT and CDR2 YYREEE (reference sequence).